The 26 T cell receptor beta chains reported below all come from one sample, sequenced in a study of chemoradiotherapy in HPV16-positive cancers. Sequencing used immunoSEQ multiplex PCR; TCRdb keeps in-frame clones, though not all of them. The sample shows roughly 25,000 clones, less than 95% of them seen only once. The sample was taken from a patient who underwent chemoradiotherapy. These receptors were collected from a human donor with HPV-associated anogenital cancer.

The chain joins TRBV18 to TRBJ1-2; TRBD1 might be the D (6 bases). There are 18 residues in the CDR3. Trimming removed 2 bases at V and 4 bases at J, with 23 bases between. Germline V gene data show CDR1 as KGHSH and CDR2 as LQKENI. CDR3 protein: CASSPIKGQREGGYGYTF. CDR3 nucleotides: TGTGCCAGCTCACCAATTAAAGGGCAGAGAGAGGGGGGCTATGGCTACACCTTC.

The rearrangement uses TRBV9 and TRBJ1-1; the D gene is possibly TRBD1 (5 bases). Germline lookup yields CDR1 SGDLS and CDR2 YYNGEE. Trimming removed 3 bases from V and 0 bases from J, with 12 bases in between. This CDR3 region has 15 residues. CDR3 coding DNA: TGTGCCAGCAGCGCACAGACAGCTTTGAACACTGAAGCTTTCTTT. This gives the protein CASSAQTALNTEAFF. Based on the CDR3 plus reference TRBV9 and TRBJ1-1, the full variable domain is DSGVTQTPKHLITATGQRVTLRCSPRSGDLSVYWYQQSLDQGLQFLIQYYNGEERAKGNILERFSAQQFPDLHSELNLSSLELGDSALYFCASSAQTALNTEAFFGQGTRLTVV.

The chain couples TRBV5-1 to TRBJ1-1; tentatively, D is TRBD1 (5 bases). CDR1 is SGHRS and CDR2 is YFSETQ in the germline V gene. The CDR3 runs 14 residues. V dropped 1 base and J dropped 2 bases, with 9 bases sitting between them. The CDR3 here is CASSLFDSNTEAFF. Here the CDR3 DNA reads TGCGCCAGCAGCTTGTTTGACAGCAACACTGAAGCTTTCTTT. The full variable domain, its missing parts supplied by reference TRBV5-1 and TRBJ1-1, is KAGVTQTPRYLIKTRGQQVTLSCSPISGHRSVSWYQQTPGQGLQFLFEYFSETQRNKGNFPGRFSGRQFSNSRSEMNVSTLELGDSALYLCASSLFDSNTEAFFGQGTRLTVV.

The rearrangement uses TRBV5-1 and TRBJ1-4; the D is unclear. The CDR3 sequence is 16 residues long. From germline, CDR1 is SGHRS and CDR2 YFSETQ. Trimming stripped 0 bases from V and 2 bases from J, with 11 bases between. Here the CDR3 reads CASSLDRGTTNEKLFF. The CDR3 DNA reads TGCGCCAGCAGCTTGGATCGGGGAACGACTAATGAAAAACTGTTTTTT.

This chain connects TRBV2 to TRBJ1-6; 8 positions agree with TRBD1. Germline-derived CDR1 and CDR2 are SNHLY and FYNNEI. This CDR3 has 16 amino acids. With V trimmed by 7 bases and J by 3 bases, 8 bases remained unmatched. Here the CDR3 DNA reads TGTGCCAGCATCCCCGGACAGGGCCACTATAATTCACCCCTCCACTTT. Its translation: CASIPGQGHYNSPLHF.

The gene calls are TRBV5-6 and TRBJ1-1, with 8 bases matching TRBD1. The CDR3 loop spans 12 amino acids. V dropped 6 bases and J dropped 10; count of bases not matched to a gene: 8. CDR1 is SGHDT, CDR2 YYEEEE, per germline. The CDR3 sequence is CASNNQGASAFF. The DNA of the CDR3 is TGTGCCAGCAACAACCAGGGGGCGTCAGCTTTCTTT.

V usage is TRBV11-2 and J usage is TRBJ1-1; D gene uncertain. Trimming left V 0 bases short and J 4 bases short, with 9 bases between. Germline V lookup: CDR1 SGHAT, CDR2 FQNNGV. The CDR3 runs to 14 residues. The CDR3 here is CASSLDGVGTEAFF. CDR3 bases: TGTGCCAGCAGCTTAGATGGGGTTGGCACTGAAGCTTTCTTT. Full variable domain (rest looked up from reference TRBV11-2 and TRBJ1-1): EAGVAQSPRYKIIEKRQSVAFWCNPISGHATLYWYQQILGQGPKLLIQFQNNGVVDDSQLPKDRFSAERLKGVDSTLKIQPAKLEDSAVYLCASSLDGVGTEAFFGQGTRLTVV.

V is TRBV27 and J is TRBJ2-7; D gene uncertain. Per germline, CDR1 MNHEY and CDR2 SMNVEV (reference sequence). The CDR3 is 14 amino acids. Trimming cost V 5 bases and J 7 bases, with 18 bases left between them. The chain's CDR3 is CASSHRTWEGEQYF. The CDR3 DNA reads TGTGCCAGCAGTCATCGGACGTGGGAAGGGGAGCAGTACTTC.

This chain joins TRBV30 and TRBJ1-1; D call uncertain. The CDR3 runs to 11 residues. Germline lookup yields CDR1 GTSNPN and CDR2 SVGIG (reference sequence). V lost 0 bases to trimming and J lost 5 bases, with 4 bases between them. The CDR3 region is CAWSVQTEAFF. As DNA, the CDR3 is TGTGCCTGGAGTGTACAGACTGAAGCTTTCTTT.

The CDR3 nucleotides read TGTGCCAGCAGCTTAGTCCCATACGGAGGATCCACAGATACGCAGTATTTT. This sequence encodes CASSLVPYGGSTDTQYF. V is TRBV7-6 and J is TRBJ2-3; tentatively, D is TRBD2 (5 bases). The germline V gene has CDR1 SGHVS and CDR2 FNYEAQ. The CDR3 has 17 residues. Trimming removed 1 base from V and 2 bases from J, with 16 bases in between.

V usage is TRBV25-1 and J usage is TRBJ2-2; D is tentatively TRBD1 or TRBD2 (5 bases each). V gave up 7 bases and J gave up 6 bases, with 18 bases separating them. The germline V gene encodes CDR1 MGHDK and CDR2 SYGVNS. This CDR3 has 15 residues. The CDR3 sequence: CASTPGTAASGELFF. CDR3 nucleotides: TGTGCCAGCACTCCAGGGACGGCGGCGTCCGGGGAGCTGTTTTTT.

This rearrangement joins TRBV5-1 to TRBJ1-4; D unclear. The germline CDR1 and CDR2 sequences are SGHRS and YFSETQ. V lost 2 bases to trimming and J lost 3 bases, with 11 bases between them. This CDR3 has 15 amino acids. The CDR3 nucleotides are TGCGCCAGCAGCTTTAACACTGGAGCTAATGAAAAACTGTTTTTT. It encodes CASSFNTGANEKLFF.

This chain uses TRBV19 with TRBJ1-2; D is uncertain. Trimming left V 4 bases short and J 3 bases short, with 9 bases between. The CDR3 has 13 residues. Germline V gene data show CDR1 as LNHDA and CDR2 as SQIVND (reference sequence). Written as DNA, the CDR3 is TGTGCCAGTAGTACCGGGGTTGACTATGGCTACACCTTC. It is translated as CASSTGVDYGYTF.

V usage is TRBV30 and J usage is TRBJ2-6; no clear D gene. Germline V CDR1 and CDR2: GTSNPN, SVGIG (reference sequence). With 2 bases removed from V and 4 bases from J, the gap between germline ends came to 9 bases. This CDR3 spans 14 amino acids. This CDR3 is CAWSKGSGANVLTF. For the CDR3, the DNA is TGTGCCTGGAGTAAGGGTTCAGGGGCCAACGTCCTGACTTTC.

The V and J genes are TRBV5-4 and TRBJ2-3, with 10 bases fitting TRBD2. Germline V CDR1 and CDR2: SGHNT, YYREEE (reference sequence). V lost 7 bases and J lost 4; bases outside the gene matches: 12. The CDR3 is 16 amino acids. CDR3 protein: CASSLVAGGGADTQYF. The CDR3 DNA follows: TGTGCCAGCTCCCTCGTAGCGGGGGGCGGCGCAGATACGCAGTATTTT. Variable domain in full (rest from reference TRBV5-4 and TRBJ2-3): ETGVTQSPTHLIKTRGQQVTLRCSSQSGHNTVSWYQQALGQGPQFIFQYYREEENGRGNFPPRFSGLQFPNYSSELNVNALELDDSALYLCASSLVAGGGADTQYFGPGTRLTVL.

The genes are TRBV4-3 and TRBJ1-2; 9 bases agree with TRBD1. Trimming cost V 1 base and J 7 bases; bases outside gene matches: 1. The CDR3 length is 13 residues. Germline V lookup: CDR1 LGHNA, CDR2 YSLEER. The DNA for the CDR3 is TGCGCCAGCAGCCAAGGACAGGGGGGTGGCTACACCTTC. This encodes CASSQGQGGGYTF.

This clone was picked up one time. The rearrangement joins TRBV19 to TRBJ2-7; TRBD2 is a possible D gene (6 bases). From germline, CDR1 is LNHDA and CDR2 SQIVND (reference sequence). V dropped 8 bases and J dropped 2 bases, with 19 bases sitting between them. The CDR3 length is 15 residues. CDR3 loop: CASRGLGDGTYEQYF. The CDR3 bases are TGTGCCAGTCGGGGACTCGGGGACGGAACCTACGAGCAGTACTTC.

The CDR3 nucleotides read TGTGCCAGCAGCCTCGAAGGGACGAACACTGAAGCTTTCTTT. This translates into CASSLEGTNTEAFF. The gene calls are TRBV2 and TRBJ1-1; tentative D call: TRBD1 (5 bases). V was cut by 6 bases and J by 1 base, with 12 bases left in between. This CDR3 has 14 amino acids. Germline CDR1 is SNHLY and CDR2 is FYNNEI. The whole variable domain, filled in from reference TRBV2 and TRBJ1-1, reads EPEVTQTPSHQVTQMGQEVILRCVPISNHLYFYWYRQILGQKVEFLVSFYNNEISEKSEIFDDQFSVERPDGSNFTLKIRSTKLEDSAMYFCASSLEGTNTEAFFGQGTRLTVV.

CDR3 residues: CASSSQTGPSPLHF. CDR3 bases: TGTGCCAGCAGTAGCCAGACGGGTCCCTCACCCCTCCACTTT. This chain joins TRBV6-5 and TRBJ1-6; D gene unclear. V gave up 5 bases and J gave up 10 bases, with 15 bases separating them. Germline CDR1 reads MNHEY; CDR2 reads SVGAGI. The CDR3 sequence is 14 residues long.

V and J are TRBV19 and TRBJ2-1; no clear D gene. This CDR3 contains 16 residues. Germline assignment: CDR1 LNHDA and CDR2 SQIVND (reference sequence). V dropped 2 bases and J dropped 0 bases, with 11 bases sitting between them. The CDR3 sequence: CASSISGGSSYNEQFF. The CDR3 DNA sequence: TGTGCCAGTAGTATATCGGGCGGTAGCTCCTACAATGAGCAGTTCTTC.

The CDR3 DNA follows: TGCGCCAGCAGCTTGGGTGGGGCAGGCCCTTTCTCTGGAAACACCATATATTTT. It yields the protein CASSLGGAGPFSGNTIYF. The chain employs TRBV5-1 and TRBJ1-3; D may be TRBD1 (5 bases). CDR1 and CDR2 from the germline V gene are SGHRS and YFSETQ. V dropped 0 bases and J dropped 0 bases, with 16 bases sitting between them. The length of the CDR3 is 18 residues.

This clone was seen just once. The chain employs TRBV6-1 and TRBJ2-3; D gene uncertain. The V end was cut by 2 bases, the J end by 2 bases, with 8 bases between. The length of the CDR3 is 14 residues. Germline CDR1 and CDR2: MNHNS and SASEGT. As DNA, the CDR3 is TGTGCCAGCAGTGAAAGAAGAAACACAGATACGCAGTATTTT. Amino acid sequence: CASSERRNTDTQYF.

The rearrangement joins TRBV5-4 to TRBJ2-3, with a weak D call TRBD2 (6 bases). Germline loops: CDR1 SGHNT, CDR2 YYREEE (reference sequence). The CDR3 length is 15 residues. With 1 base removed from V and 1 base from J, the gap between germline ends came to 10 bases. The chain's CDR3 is CASSLRSGGTDTQYF. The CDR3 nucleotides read TGTGCCAGCAGCTTGCGTTCGGGGGGCACAGATACGCAGTATTTT.

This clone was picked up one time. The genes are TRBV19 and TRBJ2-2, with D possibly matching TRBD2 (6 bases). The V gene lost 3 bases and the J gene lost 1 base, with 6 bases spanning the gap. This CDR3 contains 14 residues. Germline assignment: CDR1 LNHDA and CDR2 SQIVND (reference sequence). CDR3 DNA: TGTGCCAGTAGTATGGGACTGAACACCGGGGAGCTGTTTTTT. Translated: CASSMGLNTGELFF. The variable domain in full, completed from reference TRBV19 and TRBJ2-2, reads DGGITQSPKYLFRKEGQNVTLSCEQNLNHDAMYWYRQDPGQGLRLIYYSQIVNDFQKGDIAEGYSVSREKKESFPLTVTSAQKNPTAFYLCASSMGLNTGELFFGEGSRLTVL.

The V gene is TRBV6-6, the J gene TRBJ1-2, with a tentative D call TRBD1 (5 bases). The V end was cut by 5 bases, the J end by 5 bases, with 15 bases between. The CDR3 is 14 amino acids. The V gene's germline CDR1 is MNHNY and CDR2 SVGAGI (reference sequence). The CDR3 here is CASSNPGLGYGYTF. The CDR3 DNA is TGTGCCAGCAGTAACCCGGGACTGGGGTATGGCTACACCTTC.

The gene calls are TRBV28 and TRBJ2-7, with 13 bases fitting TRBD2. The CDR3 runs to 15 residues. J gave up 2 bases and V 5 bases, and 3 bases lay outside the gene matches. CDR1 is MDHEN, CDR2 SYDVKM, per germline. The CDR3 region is CASSTGLAGAYEQYF. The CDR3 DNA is TGTGCCAGCAGTACCGGACTAGCGGGGGCCTACGAGCAGTACTTC.